Below are 29 T cell receptor beta chains sequenced from a single sample in a study of blood T cell repertoires in COVID-19. The table came from immunoSEQ multiplex PCR; TCRdb's copy has only in-frame clones and leaves some out. This table holds approximately 180,000 clones, about nine tenths found once. Sequencing was carried out using peripheral blood. The receptor source for this set is a woman aged 45-59 years with acute or convalescent COVID-19.

The V call is TRBV2, the J call TRBJ2-3; 9 nucleotides align to TRBD2. CDR3 length equals 15 residues. With V trimmed by 6 bases and J by 7 bases, 11 bases remained unmatched. Germline values: CDR1 SNHLY, CDR2 FYNNEI. CDR3 region: CASSIGGSGGYTQYF. The CDR3 DNA reads TGTGCCAGCAGCATTGGGGGTAGCGGGGGATATACGCAGTATTTT.

The chain carries TRBV18 and TRBJ1-4; D call uncertain. Deletions cut 3 bases from V and 5 bases from J, with 10 bases between. The CDR3 consists of 14 residues. CDR1 and CDR2 from the germline V gene are KGHSH and LQKENI. The CDR3, as DNA: TGTGCCAGCTCACCGAGGGAGAAGAATGAAAAACTGTTTTTT. This codes for CASSPREKNEKLFF.

The J gene is TRBJ1-3, the V gene TRBV3-1 (or the pseudogene TRBV3-2); no clear D gene. CDR3 length equals 17 residues. The germline V gene encodes CDR1 LGHDT and CDR2 YNNKEL (reference sequence). The V end lost 2 bases, the J end lost 0 bases, and 14 bases lay between the germline ends. CDR3 amino acids: CASSQRFATSSGNTIYF. Here the CDR3 DNA reads TGTGCCAGCAGCCAAAGGTTTGCGACTAGCTCTGGAAACACCATATATTTT.

This clone was seen a few times. V usage is TRBV7-2 and J usage is TRBJ1-4; a weak D match, TRBD1 (6 bases). The CDR3 contains 15 residues. Trimming shortened V by 6 bases and J by 5 bases, and 16 bases separated the two germline ends. CDR1 and CDR2 (germline): SGHTA, FQGNSA. The CDR3 DNA follows: TGTGCCAGCAGTTCAAGGAGCCAGGGGAATGAAAAACTGTTTTTT. Its translation is CASSSRSQGNEKLFF.

The V and J genes are TRBV18 and TRBJ1-5; D not resolved. V lost 2 bases to trimming and J lost 2 bases, with 10 bases between them. CDR3 length: 15 residues. In germline, CDR1 is KGHSH, CDR2 LQKENI. The CDR3 region has the DNA TGTGCCAGCTCACCAGGTCGGGAAGGCAATCAGCCCCAGCATTTT. Residues: CASSPGREGNQPQHF.

The chain links TRBV5-6 to TRBJ1-2; D is undetermined. The CDR3 sequence is 13 residues long. From germline, CDR1 is SGHDT and CDR2 YYEEEE. V was pared by 0 bases and J by 7 bases, with 10 bases between. The CDR3 protein is CASSLDPGGGYTF. CDR3 nucleotides: TGTGCCAGCAGCTTGGACCCCGGCGGTGGCTACACCTTC.

This chain connects TRBV24-1 to TRBJ2-1; TRBD1 matches at 10 bases. The J segment lost 10 bases and the V segment lost 7 bases, leaving 6 bases of the junction unmatched. CDR1 and CDR2 from the germline V gene are KGHDR and SFDVKD. The CDR3 length is 13 residues. CDR3 region: CATRGTGVGEQFF. The CDR3 DNA follows: TGTGCCACCAGGGGGACAGGGGTTGGCGAGCAGTTCTTC.

This clone was recorded once. The gene calls are TRBV28 and TRBJ1-1; D gene ambiguous. The V gene lost 7 bases and the J gene lost 5 bases, with 20 bases spanning the gap. In germline, CDR1 is MDHEN, CDR2 SYDVKM. The CDR3 has 15 residues. The CDR3 region has the DNA TGTGCCAGCAAGGGAAACACGGGAGGAAGGACTGAAGCTTTCTTT. It is translated as CASKGNTGGRTEAFF.

J is TRBJ1-2 and V is TRBV11-1, with 8 bases identical to TRBD1. The ends lost 5 bases at V and 3 bases at J; junction bases unmatched: 8. CDR3 length: 15 amino acids. Germline CDR1 is SGHAT and CDR2 is FQDESV (reference sequence). As DNA, the CDR3 is TGTGCCAGCAGCCGAAGTGGACAGGGCTACTATGGCTACACCTTC. Translated, it gives CASSRSGQGYYGYTF.

This clone has a handful of counts. The chain employs TRBV6-5 and TRBJ2-5, with D uncertain. Per the germline V gene, CDR1 is MNHEY and CDR2 is SVGAGI. V lost 4 bases and J 5 bases, leaving 11 bases between the germline ends. This CDR3 spans 13 amino acids. The CDR3 reads CASSFPTGETQYF. CDR3 bases: TGTGCCAGCAGTTTCCCAACCGGGGAGACCCAGTACTTC.

This chain connects TRBV6-2 or TRBV6-3 to TRBJ2-7; a weak D match, TRBD1 (6 bases). V shed 2 bases and J shed 4 bases, with 15 bases lying between them. From germline, CDR1 is MNHEY and CDR2 SVGEGT. The CDR3 totals 15 residues. CDR3 in DNA: TGTGCCAGCAGTTACCGGCCAGGCAGGGGTTACGAGCAGTACTTC. Translating gives CASSYRPGRGYEQYF.

The chain links TRBV7-9 to TRBJ1-2; D remains ambiguous. V lost 0 bases, J lost 4 bases, and 6 bases lay in between. This CDR3 region has 13 residues. The germline gives CDR1 SEHNR, CDR2 FQNEAQ (reference sequence). The CDR3 DNA follows: TGTGCCAGCAGCTTAGCGTCCTTCTATGGCTACACCTTC. Translated, it gives CASSLASFYGYTF.

This clone was picked up a small number of times. The chain couples TRBV7-9 to TRBJ2-7; 9 bases match TRBD1. V lost 1 base and J lost 2; bases outside the gene matches: 6. Germline assignment: CDR1 SEHNR and CDR2 FQNEAQ (reference sequence). The CDR3 consists of 16 residues. CDR3 protein: CASSLVLGTGTYEQYF. As DNA, the CDR3 is TGTGCCAGCAGCTTAGTTCTCGGGACAGGGACCTACGAGCAGTACTTC.

The chain has TRBV7-9 and TRBJ2-7; 10 bases align to TRBD1. The V gene's germline CDR1 is SEHNR and CDR2 FQNEAQ (reference sequence). The J segment lost 6 bases and the V segment lost 5 bases, leaving 10 bases of the junction unmatched. The CDR3 length is 15 residues. The chain's CDR3 is CASSHATGQGVEQYF. CDR3 nucleotide sequence: TGTGCCAGCAGCCATGCGACAGGACAGGGGGTCGAGCAGTACTTC.

The rearrangement joins TRBV5-4 to TRBJ1-3, with a weak D call TRBD1 (5 bases). The CDR3 sequence is 14 residues long. V lost 0 bases and J 4 bases, leaving 8 bases between the germline ends. Germline-derived CDR1 and CDR2 are SGHNT and YYREEE (reference sequence). The CDR3 protein is CASSLDRLGNTIYF. The CDR3 DNA sequence: TGTGCCAGCAGCTTGGACAGGTTAGGAAACACCATATATTTT.

The chain uses TRBV15 and TRBJ1-1; D may be TRBD1 (5 bases). The germline V gene encodes CDR1 LNHNV and CDR2 YYDKDF (reference sequence). The CDR3 is 15 amino acids. Deletions cut 0 bases from V and 5 bases from J, with 13 bases between. CDR3 in amino acids: CATSREGLGLTEAFF. The DNA of the CDR3 is TGTGCCACCAGCAGAGAGGGTCTGGGGCTGACTGAAGCTTTCTTT.

The chain combines TRBV11-1 with TRBJ2-3; 9 bases agree with TRBD2. Unmatched junction bases numbered 7, after V lost 8 bases and J lost 4 bases. CDR3 size: 14 residues. Germline CDR1 SGHAT, CDR2 FQDESV (reference sequence). The CDR3 protein is CASGRGGAADTQYF. The CDR3 DNA follows: TGTGCCAGCGGCCGCGGGGGGGCGGCAGATACGCAGTATTTT.

CDR3 loop: CASSPQGIGTEAFF. The CDR3 coding sequence is TGTGCCAGCAGCCCTCAGGGGATTGGCACTGAAGCTTTCTTT. The chain links TRBV6-2 or TRBV6-3 to TRBJ1-1, with D maybe TRBD1 (6 bases). This CDR3 comprises 14 residues. Germline V gene sequence: CDR1 MNHEY, CDR2 SVGEGT. V was shortened by 6 bases and J by 4 bases, with 15 bases between the two germline ends.

The chain is built from TRBV21-1 and TRBJ2-7; the D call TRBD2 from the table was never checked on the DNA. TRBV21-1 is described as a pseudogene. The CDR3 is 14 residues long. CDR3 coding DNA: TGTGCCAGCAATGGGGGGGGCAATACCTACGAGCAGTACTTC. Protein: CASNGGGNTYEQYF.

This clone was counted a single time. The chain uses TRBV3-1 (or the pseudogene TRBV3-2) and TRBJ1-2, with D possibly being TRBD1 (5 bases). Per germline, CDR1 LGHDT and CDR2 YNNKEL (reference sequence). CDR3 length: 16 residues. V shed 1 base and J shed 10 bases, with 22 bases lying between them. As DNA, the CDR3 is TGTGCCAGCAGCCAAGCGGGGGGACTGCTTAAAGAGGACTACACCTTC. It is translated as CASSQAGGLLKEDYTF.

The V and J genes are TRBV7-8 and TRBJ1-2; maybe TRBD1 (5 bases). Germline V gene lookup returns CDR1 SGHVS and CDR2 FQNEAQ. The CDR3 totals 12 residues. V lost 0 bases and J lost 6, with 5 bases in between. CDR3 DNA: TGTGCCAGCAGCTTAGCCAGGGATGGCTACACCTTC. Translating gives CASSLARDGYTF.

The DNA of the CDR3 is TGTGCCAGCAGCAGCACCGGGACAGGGAGAACACCCCTCCACTTT. Encoded protein: CASSSTGTGRTPLHF. This chain links TRBV5-8 with TRBJ1-6; 9 bases map to TRBD1. The V gene's germline CDR1 is SGHTS and CDR2 YDEGEE. This CDR3 is built from 15 residues. The J segment lost 11 bases and the V segment lost 4 bases, leaving 10 bases of the junction unmatched.

The V and J genes are TRBV5-1 and TRBJ2-1; weak D call: TRBD1 (5 bases). Germline loops: CDR1 SGHRS, CDR2 YFSETQ. The CDR3 loop spans 12 amino acids. Trimming cost V 4 bases and J 5 bases, with 7 bases left between them. This CDR3 is CASSQGNNEQFF. The CDR3 DNA follows: TGCGCCAGCAGCCAGGGAAACAATGAGCAGTTCTTC.

The rearrangement joins TRBV19 to TRBJ1-6; D remains ambiguous. This CDR3 contains 14 residues. Per the germline V gene, CDR1 is LNHDA and CDR2 is SQIVND (reference sequence). Trimming pared 3 bases from V and 7 bases from J, leaving 10 bases between. The CDR3: CASSMEGVNSPLHF. For the CDR3, the DNA is TGTGCCAGTAGTATGGAGGGAGTAAATTCACCCCTCCACTTT. Drawing the rest from reference TRBV19 and TRBJ1-6, the complete variable domain is DGGITQSPKYLFRKEGQNVTLSCEQNLNHDAMYWYRQDPGQGLRLIYYSQIVNDFQKGDIAEGYSVSREKKESFPLTVTSAQKNPTAFYLCASSMEGVNSPLHFGNGTRLTVT.

The genes are TRBV18 and TRBJ1-2, with TRBD1 as a possible D gene (6 bases). Germline assignment: CDR1 KGHSH and CDR2 LQKENI. V was cut by 2 bases and J by 5 bases, with 15 bases left in between. The CDR3 has 15 residues. The CDR3 sequence: CASSPASGGRYGYTF. CDR3 sequence (DNA): TGTGCCAGCTCACCAGCCTCGGGGGGCCGGTATGGCTACACCTTC.

The chain is built from TRBV18 and TRBJ1-2, with 8 nucleotides matching TRBD1. CDR1 is KGHSH, CDR2 LQKENI, per germline. This CDR3 spans 16 amino acids. The V segment lost 1 base and the J segment 4 bases; nucleotides outside the gene matches: 8. The CDR3 region is CASSPRSDRGIYGYTF. The CDR3 DNA follows: TGTGCCAGCTCACCACGGAGTGACAGGGGAATCTATGGCTACACCTTC.

The genes are TRBV7-2 and TRBJ2-2; D unresolved. The CDR3 covers 15 residues. Germline CDR1 is SGHTA and CDR2 is FQGNSA. The V end lost 1 base, the J end lost 3 bases, and 9 bases lay between the germline ends. The CDR3 region has the DNA TGTGCCAGCAGCTTAGGGAGACCCTACACCGGGGAGCTGTTTTTT. It yields the protein CASSLGRPYTGELFF.

The chain couples TRBV27 to TRBJ2-3; the match to TRBD2 covers 8 bases. Germline assignment: CDR1 MNHEY and CDR2 SMNVEV (reference sequence). The junction had 8 bases not matched to a gene; V was cut back by 2 bases and J by 1 base. This CDR3 has 17 amino acids. CDR3 nucleotide sequence: TGTGCCAGCAGTTTACTGCCCGGACTAGCCGGCACAGATACGCAGTATTTT. This codes for CASSLLPGLAGTDTQYF.

A single count supports this clone. The chain uses TRBV19 and TRBJ2-7; D is unresolved. CDR1 LNHDA and CDR2 SQIVND come from the germline V gene (reference sequence). This CDR3 contains 14 residues. V lost 5 bases and J 6 bases, leaving 17 bases between the germline ends. The CDR3, as DNA: TGTGCCAGTAGTCCGACCCGGGTAGTCGGCGAGCAGTACTTC. It encodes CASSPTRVVGEQYF. The variable domain in full, completed from reference TRBV19 and TRBJ2-7, reads DGGITQSPKYLFRKEGQNVTLSCEQNLNHDAMYWYRQDPGQGLRLIYYSQIVNDFQKGDIAEGYSVSREKKESFPLTVTSAQKNPTAFYLCASSPTRVVGEQYFGPGTRLTVT.